This TCR beta chain is drawn from a study of T cell responses to AZD1222 COVID-19 vaccine. The study's findings and limits: Among those given AZD1222, only six were seropositive at baseline. Epitopes outside B.1.351 and B.1.1.7 mutated regions reportedly drew nearly half of spike TCRs. Spike-spanning, vaccine-associated CD4 TCRs were dominant at 160-218 and 743-854. No repertoire was sampled before or during the peak T cell response, only after it.

Trimming left V 4 bases short and J 4 bases short, with 13 bases between. CDR1 and CDR2 from the germline V gene are LNHDA and SQIVND (reference sequence). The CDR3 spans 14 residues. TCRdb keeps only in-frame clones here, not all; method: immunoSEQ multiplex PCR. The table records some 150,000 clones, around 85% of them present only once. As regards this clone: No antigen is known for it.

The source of this sequence is an adult who had recovered from COVID-19. Source: peripheral blood, taken after recovery from COVID-19. This sequence joins TRBV19 and TRBJ1-2; D gene ambiguous. Written as DNA, the CDR3 is TGTGCCAGTAGTACTGACCTCGGAGTCTATGGCTACACCTTC. Translating it yields CASSTDLGVYGYTF.